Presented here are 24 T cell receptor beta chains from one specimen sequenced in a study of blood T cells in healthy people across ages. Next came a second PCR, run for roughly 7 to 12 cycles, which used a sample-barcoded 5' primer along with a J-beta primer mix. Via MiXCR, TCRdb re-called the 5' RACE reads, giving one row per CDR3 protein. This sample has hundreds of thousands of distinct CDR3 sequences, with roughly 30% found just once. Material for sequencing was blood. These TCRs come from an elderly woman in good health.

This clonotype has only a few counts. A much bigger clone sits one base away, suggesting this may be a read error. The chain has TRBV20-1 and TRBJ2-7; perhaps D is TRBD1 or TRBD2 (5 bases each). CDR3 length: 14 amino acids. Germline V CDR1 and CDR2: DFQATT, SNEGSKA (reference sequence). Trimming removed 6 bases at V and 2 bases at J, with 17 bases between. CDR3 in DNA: TGCAGTGCCACCCGGGACGGATCCGCCTACGAGCAGTACTTC. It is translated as CSATRDGSAYEQYF.

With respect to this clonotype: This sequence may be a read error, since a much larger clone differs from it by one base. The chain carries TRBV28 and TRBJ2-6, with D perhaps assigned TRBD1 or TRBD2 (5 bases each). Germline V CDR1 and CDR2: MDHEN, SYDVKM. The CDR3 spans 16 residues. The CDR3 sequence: CASSSRGVSGANALTF. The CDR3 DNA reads TGTGCCAGCAGCTCACGGGGCGTCTCTGGGGCCAACGCCCTGACTTTC. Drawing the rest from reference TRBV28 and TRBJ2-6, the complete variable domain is DVKVTQSSRYLVKRTGEKVFLECVQDMDHENMFWYRQDPGLGLRLIYFSYDVKMKEKGDIPEGYSVSREKKERFSLILESASTNQTSMYLCASSSRGVSGANALTFGAGSRLTVL.

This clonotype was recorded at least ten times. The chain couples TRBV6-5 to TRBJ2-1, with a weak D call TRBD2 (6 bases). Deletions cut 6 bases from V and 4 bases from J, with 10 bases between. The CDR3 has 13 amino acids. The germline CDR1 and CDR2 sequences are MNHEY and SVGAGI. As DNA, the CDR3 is TGTGCCAGCAGCCGCGGGGCTTACAATGAGCAGTTCTTC. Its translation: CASSRGAYNEQFF.

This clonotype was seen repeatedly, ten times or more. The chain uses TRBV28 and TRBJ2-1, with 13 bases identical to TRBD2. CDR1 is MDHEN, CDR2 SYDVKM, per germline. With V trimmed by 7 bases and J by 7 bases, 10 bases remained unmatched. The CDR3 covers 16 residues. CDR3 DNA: TGTGCCAGCACCCGATCGGGACTAGCGGGACCGAATGAGCAGTTCTTC. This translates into CASTRSGLAGPNEQFF.

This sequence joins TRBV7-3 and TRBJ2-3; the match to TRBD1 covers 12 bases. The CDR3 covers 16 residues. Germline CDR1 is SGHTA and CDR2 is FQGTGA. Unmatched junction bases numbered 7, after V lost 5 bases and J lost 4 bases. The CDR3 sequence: CASSPGDRGRADTQYF. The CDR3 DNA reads TGTGCCAGCAGCCCGGGGGACAGGGGGCGAGCAGATACGCAGTATTTT.

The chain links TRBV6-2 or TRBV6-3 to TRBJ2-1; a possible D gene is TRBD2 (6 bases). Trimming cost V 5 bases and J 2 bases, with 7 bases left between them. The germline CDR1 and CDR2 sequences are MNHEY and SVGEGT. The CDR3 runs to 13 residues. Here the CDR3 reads CASSGGTYNEQFF. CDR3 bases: TGTGCCAGCAGTGGCGGGACCTACAATGAGCAGTTCTTC.

The CDR3 DNA is TGTGCCAGCAGCCAAATGGGGGGGGGCCTGAGCAATGAGCAGTTCTTC. The encoded protein is CASSQMGGGLSNEQFF. The chain recombines TRBV3-1 with TRBJ2-1, with a tentative D call TRBD2 (7 bases). This CDR3 contains 16 residues. The V and J ends lost 2 bases and 6 bases respectively, with 17 bases between them. The germline gives CDR1 LGHDT, CDR2 YNNKEL (reference sequence).

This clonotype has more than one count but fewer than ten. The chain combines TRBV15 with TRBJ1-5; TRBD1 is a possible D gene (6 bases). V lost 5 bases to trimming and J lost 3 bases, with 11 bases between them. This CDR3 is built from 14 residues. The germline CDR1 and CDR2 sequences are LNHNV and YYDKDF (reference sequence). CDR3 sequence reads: CATSPGQFNQPQHF. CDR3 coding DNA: TGTGCCACCAGCCCCGGACAGTTCAATCAGCCCCAGCATTTT.

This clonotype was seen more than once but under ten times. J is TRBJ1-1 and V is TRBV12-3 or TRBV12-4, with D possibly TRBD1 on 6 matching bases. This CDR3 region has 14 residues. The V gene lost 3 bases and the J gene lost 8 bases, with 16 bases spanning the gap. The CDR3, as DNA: TGTGCCAGCAGTTTTCTGTTACAGACAGGAGAAGCTTTCTTT. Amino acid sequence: CASSFLLQTGEAFF.

DNA of the CDR3: TGTGCCAGCAGCCAAGTCGACAGGGCGGGCTACGAGCAGTACTTC. Residues: CASSQVDRAGYEQYF. The V gene is TRBV14, the J gene TRBJ2-7, with TRBD1 identical over 7 bases. The CDR3 covers 15 residues. The J segment lost 3 bases and the V segment lost 1 base, leaving 6 bases of the junction unmatched. From germline, CDR1 is SGHDN and CDR2 FVKESK.

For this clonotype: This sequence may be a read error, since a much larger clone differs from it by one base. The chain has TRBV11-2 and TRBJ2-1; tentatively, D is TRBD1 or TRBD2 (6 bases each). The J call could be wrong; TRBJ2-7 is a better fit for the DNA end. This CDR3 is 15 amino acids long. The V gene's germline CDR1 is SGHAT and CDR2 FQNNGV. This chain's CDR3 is CASSQGGMTYNEQYF. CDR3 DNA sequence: TGTGCCAGCAGCCAAGGGGGGATGACCTACAATGAGCAGTACTTC.

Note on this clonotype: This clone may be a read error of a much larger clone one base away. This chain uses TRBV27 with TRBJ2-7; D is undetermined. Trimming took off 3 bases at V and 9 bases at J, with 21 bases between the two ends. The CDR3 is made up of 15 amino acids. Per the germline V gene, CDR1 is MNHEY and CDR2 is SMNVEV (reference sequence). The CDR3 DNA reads TGTGCCAGCAGTTTCCTGCGCGACAAATACAATGGGCAGTACTTC. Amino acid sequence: CASSFLRDKYNGQYF.

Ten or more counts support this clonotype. The CDR3 DNA reads TGTGCCAGCAGCCCCCAGCCAACGGGGCCCTACAATGAGCAGTTCTTC. Its protein is CASSPQPTGPYNEQFF. The chain is built from TRBV5-6 and TRBJ2-1; D may be TRBD1 or TRBD2 (5 bases each). This CDR3 spans 16 amino acids. Germline CDR1 and CDR2: SGHDT and YYEEEE. V shed 4 bases and J shed 2 bases, with 16 bases lying between them. The full variable domain, with the rest looked up from reference TRBV5-6 and TRBJ2-1, is DAGVTQSPTHLIKTRGQQVTLRCSPKSGHDTVSWYQQALGQGPQFIFQYYEEEERQRGNFPDRFSGHQFPNYSSELNVNALLLGDSALYLCASSPQPTGPYNEQFFGPGTRLTVL.

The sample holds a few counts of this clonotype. The DNA of the CDR3 is TGCAGTGCTAGAGATATGACAGGGATTAGCAATCAGCCCCAGCATTTT. Residues: CSARDMTGISNQPQHF. This chain links TRBV20-1 with TRBJ1-5; 7 nucleotides agree with TRBD1. J gave up 0 bases and V 0 bases, and 5 bases lay outside the gene matches. CDR1 and CDR2 from the germline V gene are DFQATT and SNEGSKA (reference sequence). The CDR3 length is 16 residues.

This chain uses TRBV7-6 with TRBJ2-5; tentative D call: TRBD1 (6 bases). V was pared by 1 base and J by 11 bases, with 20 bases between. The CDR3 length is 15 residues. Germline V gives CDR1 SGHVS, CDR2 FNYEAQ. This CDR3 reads CASSLVGQPYNEQYF. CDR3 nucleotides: TGTGCCAGCAGCTTAGTGGGACAACCTTACAATGAGCAGTACTTC.

The CDR3 sequence: CASSRRQGKNTEAFF. The CDR3 DNA is TGCGCCAGCAGCAGGAGACAGGGGAAGAACACTGAAGCTTTCTTT. The gene calls are TRBV5-1 and TRBJ1-1; 8 nucleotides line up with TRBD1. V trimming: 4 bases; J trimming: 1 base; junction bases outside the gene matches: 6. Germline V gene lookup returns CDR1 SGHRS and CDR2 YFSETQ. There are 15 residues in the CDR3.

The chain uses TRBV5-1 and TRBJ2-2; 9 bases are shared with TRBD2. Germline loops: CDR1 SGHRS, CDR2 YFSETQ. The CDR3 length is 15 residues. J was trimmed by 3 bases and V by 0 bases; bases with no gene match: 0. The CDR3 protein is CASSLGLADTGELFF. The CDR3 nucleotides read TGCGCCAGCAGCTTGGGACTAGCGGACACCGGGGAGCTGTTTTTT. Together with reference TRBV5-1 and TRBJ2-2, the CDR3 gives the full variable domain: KAGVTQTPRYLIKTRGQQVTLSCSPISGHRSVSWYQQTPGQGLQFLFEYFSETQRNKGNFPGRFSGRQFSNSRSEMNVSTLELGDSALYLCASSLGLADTGELFFGEGSRLTVL.

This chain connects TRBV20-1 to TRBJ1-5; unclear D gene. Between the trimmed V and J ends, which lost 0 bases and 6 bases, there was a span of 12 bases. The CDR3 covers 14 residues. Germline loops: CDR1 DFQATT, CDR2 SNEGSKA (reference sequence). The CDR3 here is CSARDTGSSQPQHF. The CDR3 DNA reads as TGCAGTGCTAGAGATACGGGATCGAGTCAGCCCCAGCATTTT.

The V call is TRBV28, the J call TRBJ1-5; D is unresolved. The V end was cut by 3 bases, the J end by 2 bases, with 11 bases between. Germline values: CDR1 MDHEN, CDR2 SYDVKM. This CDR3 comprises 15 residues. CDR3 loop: CASSFPGGGNQPQHF. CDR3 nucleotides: TGTGCCAGCAGTTTCCCAGGTGGGGGCAATCAGCCCCAGCATTTT.

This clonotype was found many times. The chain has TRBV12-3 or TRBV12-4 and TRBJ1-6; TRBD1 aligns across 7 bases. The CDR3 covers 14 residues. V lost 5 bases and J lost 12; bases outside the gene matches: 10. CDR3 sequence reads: CASSPGQTPEPLHF. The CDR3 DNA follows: TGTGCCAGCAGTCCGGGACAGACGCCTGAACCCCTCCACTTT.

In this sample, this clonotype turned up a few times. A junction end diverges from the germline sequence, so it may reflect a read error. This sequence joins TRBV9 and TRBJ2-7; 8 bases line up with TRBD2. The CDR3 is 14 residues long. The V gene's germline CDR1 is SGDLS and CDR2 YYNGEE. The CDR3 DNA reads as TGTGTCAGCAGCGTAGCGGGGACTGACTACGAGCAGTACTTC. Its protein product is CVSSVAGTDYEQYF. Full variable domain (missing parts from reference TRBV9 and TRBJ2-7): DSGVTQTPKHLITATGQRVTLRCSPRSGDLSVYWYQQSLDQGLQFLIQYYNGEERAKGNILERFSAQQFPDLHSELNLSSLELGDSALYFCVSSVAGTDYEQYFGPGTRLTVT.

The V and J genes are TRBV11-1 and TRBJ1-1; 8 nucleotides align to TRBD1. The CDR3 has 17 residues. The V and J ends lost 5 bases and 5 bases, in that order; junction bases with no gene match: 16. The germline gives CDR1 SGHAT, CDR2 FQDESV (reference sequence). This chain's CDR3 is CASSTNQGAAGETEAFF. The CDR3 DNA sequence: TGTGCCAGCAGCACGAACCAGGGGGCGGCGGGGGAAACTGAAGCTTTCTTT.

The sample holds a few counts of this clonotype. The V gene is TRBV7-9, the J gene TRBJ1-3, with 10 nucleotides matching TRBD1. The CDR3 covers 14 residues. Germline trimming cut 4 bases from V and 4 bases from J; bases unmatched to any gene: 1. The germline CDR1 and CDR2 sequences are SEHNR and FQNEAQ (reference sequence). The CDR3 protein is CASSSGQGGNTIYF. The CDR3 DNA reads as TGTGCCAGCAGCTCGGGACAGGGGGGAAACACCATATATTTT.

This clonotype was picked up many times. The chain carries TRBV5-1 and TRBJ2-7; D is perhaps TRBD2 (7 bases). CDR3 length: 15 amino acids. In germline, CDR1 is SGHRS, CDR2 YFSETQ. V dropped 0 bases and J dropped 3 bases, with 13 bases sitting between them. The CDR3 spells CASSLGRGAGYEQYF. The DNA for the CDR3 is TGCGCCAGCAGCTTGGGTCGGGGGGCTGGCTACGAGCAGTACTTC.